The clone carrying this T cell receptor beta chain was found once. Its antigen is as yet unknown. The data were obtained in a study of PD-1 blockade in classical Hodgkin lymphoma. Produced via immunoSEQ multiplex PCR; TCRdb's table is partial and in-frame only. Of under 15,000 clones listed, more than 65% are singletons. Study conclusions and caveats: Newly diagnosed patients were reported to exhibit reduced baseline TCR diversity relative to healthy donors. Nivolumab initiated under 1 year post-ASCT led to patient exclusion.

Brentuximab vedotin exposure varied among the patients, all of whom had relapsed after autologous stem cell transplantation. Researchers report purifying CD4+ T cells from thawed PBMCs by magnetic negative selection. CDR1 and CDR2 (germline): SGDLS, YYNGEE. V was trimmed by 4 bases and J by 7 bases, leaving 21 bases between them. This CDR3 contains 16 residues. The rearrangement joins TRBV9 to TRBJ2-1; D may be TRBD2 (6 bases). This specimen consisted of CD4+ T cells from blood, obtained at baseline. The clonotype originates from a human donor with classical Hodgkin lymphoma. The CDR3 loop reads CASSFWPVGAGNEQFF. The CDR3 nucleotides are TGTGCCAGCAGCTTTTGGCCTGTCGGGGCGGGGAATGAGCAGTTCTTC.